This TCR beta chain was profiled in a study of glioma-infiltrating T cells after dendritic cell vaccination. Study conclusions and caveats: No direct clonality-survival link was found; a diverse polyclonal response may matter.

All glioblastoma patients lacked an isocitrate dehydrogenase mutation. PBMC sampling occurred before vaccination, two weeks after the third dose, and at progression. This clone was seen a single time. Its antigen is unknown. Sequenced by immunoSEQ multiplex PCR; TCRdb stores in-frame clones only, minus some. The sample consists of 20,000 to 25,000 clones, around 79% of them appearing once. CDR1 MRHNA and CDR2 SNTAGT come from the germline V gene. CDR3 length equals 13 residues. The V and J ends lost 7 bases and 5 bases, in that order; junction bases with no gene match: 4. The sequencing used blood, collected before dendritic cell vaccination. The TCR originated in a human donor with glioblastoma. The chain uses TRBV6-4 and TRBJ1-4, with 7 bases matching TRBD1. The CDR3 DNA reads TGTGCCAGCAAGGGGGCGCGAAATGAAAAACTGTTTTTT. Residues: CASKGARNEKLFF.